The 16 T cell receptor beta chains presented below share a single source sample, sequenced in a study of metastatic and nonmetastatic thyroid tumors. TCRdb re-analyzed the PCR reads through MiXCR. The sample holds about 17,000 clones, 20% to 25% seen once. Each patient came to thyroid surgery without any prior treatment (of any kind). The sample consisted of adjacent normal tissue. The receptors here all came from a female donor with papillary thyroid cancer or a benign thyroid nodule (not recorded which). Some clones in this sample may be carry-over from other donors' samples.

This clone was counted a few times. A read error is possible here, since a much larger clone lies one base away. The rearrangement joins TRBV19 to TRBJ1-2; no clear D gene. Per germline, CDR1 LNHDA and CDR2 SQIVND (reference sequence). This CDR3 comprises 12 residues. The CDR3 bases are TGTGCCAGTAGTATTGGGAGCTATGTCTACACCTTC. This sequence encodes CASSIGSYVYTF.

As concerns this clone: One junction end does not reproduce the germline sequence, and a read error may be involved. This sample also contains other DNA sequences that code for the same CDR3. The chain employs TRBV7-8 and TRBJ2-3, with D perhaps TRBD1 (6 bases). The CDR3 runs to 14 residues. Per germline, CDR1 SGHVS and CDR2 FQNEAQ. Here the CDR3 DNA reads TGTGCCAGCAGCTTAGAGTTGGGGGCAGATACGCAGTACTTT. This sequence encodes CASSLELGADTQYF.

The chain joins TRBV20-1 to TRBJ2-7, with 7 bases lining up with TRBD2. The ends lost 3 bases at V and 3 bases at J; junction bases unmatched: 2. The CDR3 sequence is 12 residues long. CDR1 is DFQATT, CDR2 SNEGSKA, per germline (reference sequence). CDR3 DNA sequence: TGCAGTGCTAGGACGGGGGGCTACGAGCAGTACTTC. It encodes CSARTGGYEQYF.

The CDR3 protein is CASSLVRGLGEKLFF. The CDR3 nucleotides are TGTGCCAGCAGCTTAGTGCGGGGATTGGGTGAAAAACTGTTTTTT. The chain employs TRBV7-2 and TRBJ1-4; unclear D gene. The germline gives CDR1 SGHTA, CDR2 FQGNSA. The CDR3 has 15 residues. V lost 1 base and J 7 bases, leaving 13 bases between the germline ends.

This clone was found a few times. The V and J genes are TRBV6-2 or TRBV6-3 and TRBJ1-3; no firm D call. The CDR3 loop spans 13 amino acids. V was pared by 4 bases and J by 1 base, with 5 bases between. In germline, CDR1 is MNHEY, CDR2 SVGEGT. The CDR3 region is CASSSESGNTIYF. Here the CDR3 DNA reads TGTGCCAGCAGTTCGGAATCTGGAAACACCATATATTTT.

The V and J genes are TRBV27 and TRBJ2-1; TRBD2 matches 11 bases. Per germline, CDR1 MNHEY and CDR2 SMNVEV (reference sequence). V lost 4 bases and J lost 0; bases outside the gene matches: 5. This CDR3 comprises 17 residues. The CDR3 coding sequence is TGTGCCAGCAGTTCTGCCCTAGCGGGGGGCTCCTACAATGAGCAGTTCTTC. It is translated as CASSSALAGGSYNEQFF.

This clone was picked up a small number of times. This sequence joins TRBV10-2 and TRBJ1-6; D remains unclear. This CDR3 has 16 amino acids. Per germline, CDR1 WSHSY and CDR2 SAAADI. Trimming left V 8 bases short and J 0 bases short, with 14 bases between. CDR3: CASWDAAYSYNSPLHF. CDR3 in DNA: TGCGCCAGCTGGGATGCGGCGTACTCCTATAATTCACCCCTCCACTTT.

This clone occurred many times. CDR3 residues: CSVTSERYNEQFF. CDR3 sequence (DNA): TGCAGCGTTACTAGCGAGCGATACAATGAGCAGTTCTTC. This sequence joins TRBV29-1 and TRBJ2-1, with TRBD2 matching over 7 bases. The CDR3 contains 13 residues. Germline V CDR1 and CDR2: SQVTM, ANQGSEA. J gave up 4 bases and V 5 bases, and 5 bases lay outside the gene matches.

The genes are TRBV7-8 and TRBJ2-7; 7 bases agree with TRBD2. V shed 1 base, J shed 6 bases, and the junction held 9 bases outside the gene matches. The CDR3 has 15 residues. Per the germline V gene, CDR1 is SGHVS and CDR2 is FQNEAQ. The CDR3 DNA sequence: TGTGCCAGCAGCTTAGAAGTACTAGCGTTAGTCGAGCAGTACTTC. Residues: CASSLEVLALVEQYF. The full variable domain, with the rest looked up from reference TRBV7-8 and TRBJ2-7, is GAGVSQSPRYKVAKRGQDVALRCDPISGHVSLFWYQQALGQGPEFLTYFQNEAQLDKSGLPSDRFFAERPEGSVSTLKIQRTQQEDSAVYLCASSLEVLALVEQYFGPGTRLTVT.

V and J are TRBV24-1 and TRBJ2-6; no firm D call. Germline V gene data show CDR1 as KGHDR and CDR2 as SFDVKD. Trimming stripped 9 bases from V and 5 bases from J, with 10 bases between. CDR3 size: 13 residues. CDR3 loop: CATWGAWANVLTF. The CDR3 bases are TGTGCCACCTGGGGTGCTTGGGCCAACGTCCTGACTTTC.

V gene TRBV7-2 combines with J gene TRBJ2-3; tentatively, D is TRBD2 (6 bases). The CDR3 length is 15 residues. The germline gives CDR1 SGHTA, CDR2 FQGNSA. V was cut by 0 bases and J by 4 bases, with 11 bases left in between. Here the CDR3 reads CASSLAAEGADTQYF. The CDR3 DNA is TGTGCCAGCAGCTTAGCGGCGGAGGGAGCAGATACGCAGTATTTT. Supplemented by reference TRBV7-2 and TRBJ2-3, the full variable domain reads GAGVSQSPSNKVTEKGKDVELRCDPISGHTALYWYRQSLGQGLEFLIYFQGNSAPDKSGLPSDRFSAERTGGSVSTLTIQRTQQEDSAVYLCASSLAAEGADTQYFGPGTRLTVL.

This clone was observed many times. This chain connects TRBV5-5 to TRBJ2-5, with no clear D. The V end was cut by 1 base, the J end by 2 bases, with 12 bases between. This CDR3 is 15 amino acids long. The germline CDR1 and CDR2 sequences are SGHKS and YYEKEE (reference sequence). CDR3 sequence: CASSLRPAYQETQYF. DNA for the CDR3: TGTGCCAGCAGCTTGCGTCCGGCGTATCAAGAGACCCAGTACTTC.

This clone is classed as medium-sized. The J gene is TRBJ2-7, the V gene TRBV27, with TRBD1 identical over 8 bases. With V trimmed by 0 bases and J by 1 base, 2 bases remained unmatched. Per germline, CDR1 MNHEY and CDR2 SMNVEV (reference sequence). This CDR3 has 15 residues. CDR3 nucleotide sequence: TGTGCCAGCAGTTTATCCCGGACAGGGTCCTACGAGCAGTACTTC. Translating gives CASSLSRTGSYEQYF.

This clone is deemed medium-sized. The gene calls are TRBV6-1 and TRBJ2-3, with D maybe TRBD2 (5 bases). This CDR3 has 15 amino acids. The V end lost 2 bases, the J end lost 0 bases, and 9 bases lay between the germline ends. The germline CDR1 and CDR2 sequences are MNHNS and SASEGT. CDR3 in amino acids: CASSETAESTDTQYF. The CDR3 coding sequence is TGTGCCAGCAGTGAAACAGCGGAGAGCACAGATACGCAGTATTTT.

This sequence joins TRBV20-1 and TRBJ1-3; 7 positions agree with TRBD1. This CDR3 region has 14 residues. In germline, CDR1 is DFQATT, CDR2 SNEGSKA (reference sequence). V trimming: 4 bases; J trimming: 4 bases; junction bases outside the gene matches: 7. CDR3 coding DNA: TGCAGTGCTAAGGGACAGTGGGGGGGAAACACCATATATTTT. Protein product: CSAKGQWGGNTIYF.

In its sample, this clone was seen a few times. The J gene is TRBJ1-1, the V gene TRBV6-2 or TRBV6-3, with D possibly being TRBD1 (5 bases). The CDR3 spans 13 residues. V lost 1 base and J 5 bases, leaving 8 bases between the germline ends. The germline CDR1 and CDR2 sequences are MNHEY and SVGEGT. CDR3 in DNA: TGTGCCAGCAGTTACTTGGGGGAAACTGAAGCTTTCTTT. Its translation: CASSYLGETEAFF.